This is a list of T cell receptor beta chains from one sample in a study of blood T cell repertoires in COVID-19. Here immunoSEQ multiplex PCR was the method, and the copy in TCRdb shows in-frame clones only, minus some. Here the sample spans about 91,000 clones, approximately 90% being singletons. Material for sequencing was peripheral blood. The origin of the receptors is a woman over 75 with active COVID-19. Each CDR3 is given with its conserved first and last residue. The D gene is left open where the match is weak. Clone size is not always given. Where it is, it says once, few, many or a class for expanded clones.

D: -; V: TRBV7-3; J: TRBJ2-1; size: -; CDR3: CASSLRGPGLATYRGNEQFF; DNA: TGTGCCAGCAGCTTAAGGGGGCCGGGGCTAGCGACATACAGGGGCAATGAGCAGTTCTTC
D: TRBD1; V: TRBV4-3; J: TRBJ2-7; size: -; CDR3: CASSQGQGQYEQYF; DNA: TGCGCCAGCAGCCAGGGACAGGGGCAGTACGAGCAGTACTTC
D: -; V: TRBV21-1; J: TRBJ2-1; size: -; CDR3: CASSPRTSMAYNEQFF; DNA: TGTGCCAGCAGCCCCCGGACTAGCATGGCCTACAATGAGCAGTTCTTC
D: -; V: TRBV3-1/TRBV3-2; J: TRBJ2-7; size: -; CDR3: CASSRQGSHEQYF; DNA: TGTGCCAGCAGTCGCCAGGGTTCCCACGAGCAGTACTTC
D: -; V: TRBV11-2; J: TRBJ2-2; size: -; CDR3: CASSLGGWWAGELFF; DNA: TGTGCCAGCAGCTTAGGGGGCTGGTGGGCCGGGGAGCTGTTTTTT
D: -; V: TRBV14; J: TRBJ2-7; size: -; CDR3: CASRRGGYEQYF; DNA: TGTGCCAGCAGGAGGGGGGGTTACGAGCAGTACTTC
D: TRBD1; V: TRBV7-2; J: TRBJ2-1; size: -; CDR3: CASVTGASSYNEQFF; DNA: TGTGCCAGCGTAACAGGGGCTAGCTCCTACAATGAGCAGTTCTTC
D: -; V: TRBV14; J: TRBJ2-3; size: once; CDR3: CASSHPRTELDTQYF; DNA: TGTGCCAGCAGCCACCCCCGGACAGAGTTAGATACGCAGTATTTT
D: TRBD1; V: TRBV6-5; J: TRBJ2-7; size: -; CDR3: CASGGQGPQEQYF; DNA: TGTGCCAGCGGGGGACAGGGGCCCCAGGAGCAGTACTTC
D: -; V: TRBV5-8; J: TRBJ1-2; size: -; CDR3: CASRRDTPVGYTF; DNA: TGTGCCAGCAGGAGAGACACTCCAGTCGGCTACACCTTC
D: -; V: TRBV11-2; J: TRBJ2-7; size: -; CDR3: CASSPGTWVSEQYF; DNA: TGTGCCAGCAGCCCCGGGACTTGGGTCTCCGAGCAGTACTTC
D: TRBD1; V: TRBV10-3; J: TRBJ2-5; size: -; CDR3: CAISESTGGGETQYF; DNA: TGTGCCATCAGTGAGTCGACAGGGGGCGGAGAGACCCAGTACTTC
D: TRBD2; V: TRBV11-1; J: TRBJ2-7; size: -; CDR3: CASSRTSGSAYEQYF; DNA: TGTGCCAGCAGCCGAACTAGCGGGAGTGCCTACGAGCAGTACTTC
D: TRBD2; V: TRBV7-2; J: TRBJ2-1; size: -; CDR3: CASSPGTNSYNEQFF; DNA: TGTGCCAGCAGCCCAGGGACTAACTCCTACAATGAGCAGTTCTTC
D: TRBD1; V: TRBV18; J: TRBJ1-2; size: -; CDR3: CASSPGTASYGYTF; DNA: TGTGCCAGCTCACCCGGGACAGCGTCCTATGGCTACACCTTC
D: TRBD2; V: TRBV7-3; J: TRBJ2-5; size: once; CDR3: CASSSLAGLETQYF; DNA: TGTGCCAGCAGCTCCTTAGCGGGACTAGAGACCCAGTACTTC
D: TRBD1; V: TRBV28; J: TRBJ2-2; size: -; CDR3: CASSFLLTGGGNTGELFF; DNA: TGTGCCAGCAGTTTCTTACTTACAGGGGGCGGGAACACCGGGGAGCTGTTTTTT
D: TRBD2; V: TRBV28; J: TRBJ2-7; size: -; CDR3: CASSPQLADHYEQYF; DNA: TGTGCCAGCAGTCCGCAACTAGCGGATCACTACGAGCAGTACTTC
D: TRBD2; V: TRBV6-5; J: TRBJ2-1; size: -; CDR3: CASSWVAGGPKNEQFF; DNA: TGTGCCAGCAGTTGGGTAGCGGGAGGCCCCAAGAATGAGCAGTTCTTC
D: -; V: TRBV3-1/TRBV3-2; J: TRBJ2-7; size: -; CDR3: CASKERASSYEQYF; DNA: TGTGCCAGCAAAGAGCGGGCCTCCTCCTACGAGCAGTACTTC
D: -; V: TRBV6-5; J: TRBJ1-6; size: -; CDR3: CASTPAGAPYSPLHF; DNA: TGTGCCAGCACCCCAGCGGGGGCCCCCTATTCACCCCTCCACTTT
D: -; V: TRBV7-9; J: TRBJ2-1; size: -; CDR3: CASSLVAVSYNEQFF; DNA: TGTGCCAGCAGCTTAGTCGCAGTTTCCTACAATGAGCAGTTCTTC
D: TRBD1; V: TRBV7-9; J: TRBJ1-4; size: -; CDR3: CASSFYGTGDQKLFF; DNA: TGTGCCAGCAGCTTTTACGGGACAGGGGACCAAAAACTGTTTTTT
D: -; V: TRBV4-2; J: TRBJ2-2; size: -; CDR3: CASSLDSPNTGELFF; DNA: TGTGCCAGCTCCTTAGACAGCCCGAACACCGGGGAGCTGTTTTTT